This T cell receptor beta chain was observed in a study of blood T cells in healthy people across ages. This clonotype has more than one count but fewer than ten. With a J-beta primer mix and a sample-barcoded 5' primer, a second PCR ran about 7 to 11 cycles. TCRdb reprocessed the 5' RACE reads with MiXCR, giving one entry per CDR3 protein. Of nearly 800,000 distinct CDR3 sequences in the sample, approximately 25% were seen once. Germline V CDR1 and CDR2: SGHRS, YFSETQ. This CDR3 is built from 14 residues. V shed 0 bases and J shed 4 bases, with 9 bases lying between them. Separately, the same data were catalogued under a study of T cells of mothers and their children.

Sequences were obtained from blood. The chain employs TRBV5-1 and TRBJ2-3; unclear D gene. The TCR originated in a boy aged 10-17 years in good health. CDR3 nucleotide sequence: TGCGCCAGCAGCTTGGAGGGATTGGCAGATACGCAGTATTTT. Amino acids: CASSLEGLADTQYF.